This TCR beta chain appears in the sequencing data of a study of cytomegalovirus exposure and HLA in healthy donors. A word on this clone: Its cognate antigen is unknown.

The PCR had 60 Vbeta and 13 Jbeta primers. The data were produced by immunoSEQ multiplex PCR, yet TCRdb's version contains in-frame clones alone and is incomplete. In total, the table holds tens of thousands of clones. General study findings and limits: Many donors shared some public TCRs, even though most TCR sequences were rare.

Each donor's status was that of a healthy bone marrow donor. V lost 8 bases and J lost 6; bases outside the gene matches: 13. CDR1 and CDR2 (germline): MNHNS, SASEGT. This CDR3 is built from 14 residues. The material sequenced was PBMCs. The V call is TRBV6-1, the J call TRBJ2-7, with 7 bases aligning to TRBD1. The origin of this receptor is a female donor in good health and CMV-seropositive. CDR3 bases: TGTGCCAGCGATGTAAGGGGGCAGGCCCCCGAGCAGTACTTC. This sequence encodes CASDVRGQAPEQYF.